The 28 T cell receptor beta chains below all came from one sample that was sequenced in a study of PD-1 blockade in classical Hodgkin lymphoma. The data were produced by immunoSEQ multiplex PCR, yet TCRdb's version contains in-frame clones alone and is incomplete. The sample carries about 22,000 clones, approximately 68% recorded once. The time point here: cycle 4 day 1 (C4D1), after less than 7 weeks of nivolumab. Following autologous stem cell transplantation, relapse occurred in every patient, and exposure to brentuximab vedotin varied. Purified CD4+ T cells were obtained from thawed PBMCs through magnetic negative selection. The sample was CD4+ T cells from blood, taken before the fourth cycle of nivolumab. The receptors were sampled from a human donor with classical Hodgkin lymphoma.

The chain is built from TRBV4-2 and TRBJ2-5, with TRBD2 identical over 8 bases. The ends lost 4 bases at V and 1 base at J; junction bases unmatched: 5. The CDR3 has 15 amino acids. The germline V gene has CDR1 LGHNA and CDR2 YNFKEQ. CDR3 amino acids: CASSLNGGVQETQYF. CDR3 in DNA: TGTGCCAGCAGCCTGAACGGGGGGGTCCAAGAGACCCAGTACTTC.

The rearrangement joins TRBV20-1 to TRBJ1-1; D is possibly TRBD1 (5 bases). The CDR3 has 11 amino acids. The V and J ends lost 3 bases and 10 bases respectively, with 12 bases between them. CDR1 is DFQATT, CDR2 SNEGSKA, per germline (reference sequence). In DNA form, the CDR3 reads TGCAGTGCTAGTACAGGACTGACAGCTTTCTTT. It encodes CSASTGLTAFF.

The chain joins TRBV9 to TRBJ2-7; 10 bases are shared with TRBD2. J lost 7 bases, V lost 2 bases, and 6 bases had no gene match. The CDR3 consists of 14 residues. In germline, CDR1 is SGDLS, CDR2 YYNGEE. The CDR3 region is CASSVSGGAREQYF. CDR3 bases: TGTGCCAGCAGCGTGAGCGGGGGGGCCCGGGAGCAGTACTTC.

The rearrangement joins TRBV9 to TRBJ2-5, with D tentatively TRBD1 (5 bases). The CDR3 has 14 amino acids. V shed 3 bases and J shed 0 bases, with 9 bases lying between them. Germline V CDR1 and CDR2: SGDLS, YYNGEE. The CDR3 loop reads CASSGGSYQETQYF. CDR3 nucleotides: TGTGCCAGCAGCGGGGGCTCCTACCAAGAGACCCAGTACTTC.

V is TRBV4-1 and J is TRBJ2-1; D call uncertain. The CDR3 is 15 residues long. The germline V gene encodes CDR1 MGHRA and CDR2 YSYEKL. V dropped 0 bases and J dropped 1 base, with 7 bases sitting between them. The CDR3 protein is CASSQDEDSYNEQFF. The CDR3 nucleotides read TGCGCCAGCAGCCAAGATGAGGATTCCTACAATGAGCAGTTCTTC.

This clone counts as medium-sized. This chain uses TRBV6-5 with TRBJ1-2; possibly TRBD1 for D (5 bases). The CDR3 covers 13 residues. The V end lost 6 bases, the J end lost 4 bases, and 12 bases lay between the germline ends. Germline CDR1 is MNHEY and CDR2 is SVGAGI. DNA of the CDR3: TGTGCCAGCAGAAGGGGAATCACCTATGGCTACACCTTC. It translates to CASRRGITYGYTF.

This clone was picked up a small number of times. This CDR3 is CASSPFGQENTEAFF. The DNA for the CDR3 is TGTGCCAGCTCACCATTCGGTCAGGAGAACACTGAAGCTTTCTTT. This chain uses TRBV18 with TRBJ1-1, with unresolved D. This CDR3 has 15 amino acids. Trimming left V 2 bases short and J 1 base short, with 11 bases between. The germline CDR1 and CDR2 sequences are KGHSH and LQKENI.

The chain carries TRBV6-1 and TRBJ2-5; TRBD2 matches 13 bases. The CDR3 spans 14 residues. The germline CDR1 and CDR2 sequences are MNHNS and SASEGT. The ends lost 5 bases at V and 6 bases at J; junction bases unmatched: 3. The CDR3: CASSRTSGGQTQYF. The CDR3 DNA reads TGTGCCAGCAGTCGGACTAGCGGGGGTCAGACCCAGTACTTC.

The J gene is TRBJ2-3, the V gene TRBV29-1; a weak D match, TRBD1 (6 bases). V lost 5 bases, J lost 3 bases, and 12 bases lay in between. Germline CDR1 reads SQVTM; CDR2 reads ANQGSEA. The CDR3 is made up of 13 amino acids. Here the CDR3 reads CSVRDTRTDTQYF. The CDR3 DNA is TGCAGCGTTAGGGACACCAGGACAGATACGCAGTATTTT.

The chain links TRBV11-3 to TRBJ2-1; 11 bases agree with TRBD2. The ends lost 3 bases at V and 6 bases at J; junction bases unmatched: 7. Germline CDR1 SGHNT, CDR2 YENEEA. The CDR3 has 16 residues. CDR3 coding DNA: TGTGCCAGCAGCTTGGGAGTCACTAGCGGGGGCAATGAGCAGTTCTTC. It codes for CASSLGVTSGGNEQFF.

The chain uses TRBV5-1 and TRBJ1-1; 11 bases line up with TRBD1. Germline V CDR1 and CDR2: SGHRS, YFSETQ. There are 13 residues in the CDR3. V shed 6 bases and J 5 bases; nucleotides not matched to a gene: 3. This chain's CDR3 is CASKGTGGTEAFF. DNA for the CDR3: TGCGCCAGCAAGGGGACAGGGGGAACTGAAGCTTTCTTT.

This clone was found once. V is TRBV7-2 and J is TRBJ1-6, with 7 nucleotides matching TRBD1. The CDR3 consists of 16 residues. After removal of 2 bases from V and 3 bases from J, the junction contained 4 bases not matched to a gene. CDR1 is SGHTA, CDR2 FQGNSA, per germline. CDR3 in DNA: TGTGCCAGCAGCTTAAACAGGGGAGGCTATAATTCACCCCTCCACTTT. Amino acid sequence: CASSLNRGGYNSPLHF.

V is TRBV29-1 and J is TRBJ2-5, with 13 bases identical to TRBD2. The junction had 1 base not matched to a gene; V was cut back by 3 bases and J by 0 bases. The length of the CDR3 is 15 residues. In germline, CDR1 is SQVTM, CDR2 ANQGSEA. The CDR3 DNA follows: TGCAGCGTTGAGGGACTAGCGGGGTACCAAGAGACCCAGTACTTC. It is translated as CSVEGLAGYQETQYF.

The V call is TRBV7-2, the J call TRBJ2-2; D may be TRBD1 (7 bases). Germline V lookup: CDR1 SGHTA, CDR2 FQGNSA. This CDR3 comprises 18 residues. V was clipped by 2 bases and J by 2 bases, with 18 bases between them. CDR3 DNA: TGTGCCAGCAGCTTACGTCGGCAGGGGGGAAGCAACACCGGGGAGCTGTTTTTT. It yields the protein CASSLRRQGGSNTGELFF.

This clone has a handful of counts. This chain joins TRBV7-2 and TRBJ1-2; 9 nucleotides line up with TRBD1. Germline V lookup: CDR1 SGHTA, CDR2 FQGNSA. This CDR3 region has 16 residues. The junction had 13 bases not matched to a gene; V was cut back by 5 bases and J by 6 bases. For the CDR3, the DNA is TGTGCCAGCAGCCCAACCGGGACAGGGAGGTCCGATGGCTACACCTTC. This sequence encodes CASSPTGTGRSDGYTF. Supplemented by reference TRBV7-2 and TRBJ1-2, the full variable domain reads GAGVSQSPSNKVTEKGKDVELRCDPISGHTALYWYRQSLGQGLEFLIYFQGNSAPDKSGLPSDRFSAERTGGSVSTLTIQRTQQEDSAVYLCASSPTGTGRSDGYTFGSGTRLTVV.

The chain combines TRBV7-8 with TRBJ2-2; D may be TRBD1 (6 bases). In germline, CDR1 is SGHVS, CDR2 FQNEAQ. The CDR3 has 16 residues. Trimming pared 6 bases from V and 7 bases from J, leaving 21 bases between. Written as DNA, the CDR3 is TGTGCCAGCAGTTGGACGGCGACAGGAGACATCGGGGAGCTGTTTTTT. Encoded protein: CASSWTATGDIGELFF.

V gene TRBV10-3 combines with J gene TRBJ1-1; 10 bases match TRBD1. Germline CDR1 is ENHRY and CDR2 is SYGVKD. V lost 4 bases, J lost 1 base, and 3 bases stayed unmatched. This CDR3 spans 15 amino acids. CDR3 coding DNA: TGTGCCATCAGTGTGGGACAGGGGCAGAACACTGAAGCTTTCTTT. As protein: CAISVGQGQNTEAFF.

This chain links TRBV7-2 with TRBJ2-3, with 8 bases lining up with TRBD1. This CDR3 contains 16 residues. Per germline, CDR1 SGHTA and CDR2 FQGNSA. J was trimmed by 1 base and V by 5 bases; bases with no gene match: 8. This chain's CDR3 is CASSQRQGSRTDTQYF. The CDR3 DNA reads TGTGCCAGCAGCCAACGACAGGGGTCTCGCACAGATACGCAGTATTTT.

The rearrangement joins TRBV14 to TRBJ2-3, with a weak D call TRBD2 (6 bases). Germline CDR1 and CDR2: SGHDN and FVKESK. The CDR3 extends over 16 amino acids. Trimming shortened V by 5 bases and J by 0 bases, and 15 bases separated the two germline ends. The CDR3 is CASSKGDFASTDTQYF. Here the CDR3 DNA reads TGTGCCAGCAGCAAAGGGGACTTTGCTAGCACAGATACGCAGTATTTT.

This clone was found once. It is unclear where the CDR3 begins or ends on the DNA, so no DNA is shown, and the CDR3 is as TCRdb lists it. The chain is built from TRBV5-8 and TRBJ2-1; the table's TRBD2 call for D was not verified on the DNA. The germline gives CDR1 SGHTS, CDR2 YDEGEE. The CDR3 sequence runs 16 residues, both termini included. The CDR3 reads CASSSSGGSSYNEQFF.

V gene TRBV7-3 combines with J gene TRBJ2-5, with D possibly matching TRBD1 (6 bases). The germline V gene has CDR1 SGHTA and CDR2 FQGTGA. Deletions cut 0 bases from V and 3 bases from J, with 11 bases between. This CDR3 region has 15 residues. The CDR3 bases are TGTGCCAGCAGCTTAACAGGGGGTGCGAAAGAGACCCAGTACTTC. Residues: CASSLTGGAKETQYF.

This clone showed up just once. V gene TRBV6-6 combines with J gene TRBJ2-1, with a weak D call TRBD2 (7 bases). CDR1 and CDR2 (germline): MNHNY, SVGAGI (reference sequence). Trimming took 6 bases from V and 7 from J, leaving 19 bases between them. The CDR3 length is 15 residues. CDR3 region: CASSPLGGLGNEQFF. The CDR3 DNA reads TGTGCCAGCAGCCCCCTGGGGGGGCTCGGGAATGAGCAGTTCTTC.

V is TRBV5-8 and J is TRBJ2-3; either TRBD1 or TRBD2 may fit D (6 bases each). CDR3 length: 15 residues. Looked up from germline, CDR1 is SGHTS and CDR2 is YDEGEE. V was trimmed by 0 bases and J by 3 bases, leaving 11 bases between them. CDR3: CASSLERGVTDTQYF. In DNA, the CDR3 is TGTGCCAGCAGCTTGGAAAGGGGGGTTACAGATACGCAGTATTTT.

V is TRBV7-2 and J is TRBJ2-7; 10 nucleotides line up with TRBD1. The CDR3 length is 17 residues. From germline, CDR1 is SGHTA and CDR2 FQGNSA. The V gene end was trimmed by 2 bases and the J gene end by 7 bases; junction bases not matched to a gene: 14. CDR3 region: CASSLRIIGTGVGEQYF. In DNA form, the CDR3 reads TGTGCCAGCAGCTTAAGAATAATAGGGACAGGGGTCGGGGAGCAGTACTTC. The whole variable domain, filled in from reference TRBV7-2 and TRBJ2-7, reads GAGVSQSPSNKVTEKGKDVELRCDPISGHTALYWYRQSLGQGLEFLIYFQGNSAPDKSGLPSDRFSAERTGGSVSTLTIQRTQQEDSAVYLCASSLRIIGTGVGEQYFGPGTRLTVT.

V usage is TRBV5-5 and J usage is TRBJ2-1; 9 nucleotides agree with TRBD2. The CDR3 sequence is 15 residues long. Germline V gives CDR1 SGHKS, CDR2 YYEKEE (reference sequence). The V gene end was trimmed by 0 bases and the J gene end by 4 bases; junction bases not matched to a gene: 2. CDR3 sequence: CASSLGLADYNEQFF. DNA for the CDR3: TGTGCCAGCAGCTTGGGACTAGCGGATTACAATGAGCAGTTCTTC.

The rearrangement joins TRBV7-9 to TRBJ2-1, with 9 nucleotides matching TRBD1. V dropped 1 base and J dropped 5; count of bases not matched to a gene: 12. Germline V gene lookup returns CDR1 SEHNR and CDR2 FQNEAQ (reference sequence). The CDR3 runs to 18 residues. In DNA, the CDR3 is TGTGCCAGCAGCTTAGGTATCCCCGGGACAGGGCGAAACAATGAGCAGTTCTTC. It codes for CASSLGIPGTGRNNEQFF.

The chain combines TRBV19 with TRBJ2-3; D unclear. This CDR3 has 15 amino acids. V gave up 1 base and J gave up 0 bases, with 8 bases separating them. The germline gives CDR1 LNHDA, CDR2 SQIVND (reference sequence). CDR3 in amino acids: CASSIVGISTDTQYF. CDR3 DNA sequence: TGTGCCAGTAGTATAGTTGGGATTAGCACAGATACGCAGTATTTT.

This clone was seen more than once but under ten times. The V and J genes are TRBV30 and TRBJ2-2; D is possibly TRBD2 (6 bases). The CDR3 is 16 residues long. Trimming removed 4 bases from V and 1 base from J, with 16 bases in between. Germline V gene sequence: CDR1 GTSNPN, CDR2 SVGIG (reference sequence). CDR3 residues: CAWKNYRDLNTGELFF. The CDR3 DNA follows: TGTGCCTGGAAAAACTACCGGGACTTGAACACCGGGGAGCTGTTTTTT.